This T cell receptor (beta chain) was recorded in a study of shared clonotypes between healthy human individuals. Looking at the study overall: Donors had three CD4 naive, three CD4 memory, two CD8 naive and one CD8 memory plate apiece.

TCRdb keeps only in-frame clones here, not all; method: immunoSEQ multiplex PCR. The sample includes 2 million to 3 million clones, approximately 93% of them seen just once. The trim removed 2 bases at V and 4 bases at J, leaving 1 base unmatched. This CDR3 region has 12 residues. CDR1 is GTSNPN and CDR2 is SVGIG in the germline V gene (reference sequence). As to this clone: The same CDR3 arises from other DNA sequences in this sample as well.

The TCR was taken from a man younger than 35 in good health. Some clones in this sample may be carry-over from other donors' samples. What was sequenced was naive CD4+ T cells from PBMCs. As for subset: CD45RA+ positively selected. The J gene is TRBJ2-5, the V gene TRBV30, with 7 bases that match TRBD1. The CDR3 spells CAWSSGGETQYF. The CDR3 DNA reads TGTGCCTGGAGTTCAGGGGGAGAGACCCAGTACTTC.